Listed below are T cell receptor beta chains from one sample, sequenced in a study of shared clonotypes between healthy human individuals. This table comes from immunoSEQ multiplex PCR, and its TCRdb copy is limited to in-frame clones, with some not included. Seen here are hundreds of thousands of clones, about 95% observed once, and the top ten hold 0.095% to 0.14%. Sequencing was done on a sample of naive CD8+ T cells sorted from blood. These receptors originate from a woman aged 25 to 39 in good health. Each CDR3 is given with its conserved first and last residue. A D gene is named only where the DNA matches it firmly. Rows give clone size only sometimes, using once, few, many, or a class for an expanded clone.

CDR3 protein | CDR3 DNA | J gene | CDR3 length | clone size | D gene | V gene
CASSRLATDTQYF | TGTGCCAGCAGTAGGCTAGCGACAGATACGCAGTATTTT | TRBJ2-3 | 13 | - | - | TRBV2
CASSGRLFNEQFF | TGTGCCAGCAGCGGCAGACTTTTCAATGAGCAGTTCTTC | TRBJ2-1 | 13 | - | - | TRBV9
CASSLEGGPPQPQHF | TGTGCCAGCAGCTTGGAAGGGGGGCCCCCTCAGCCCCAGCATTTT | TRBJ1-5 | 15 | - | - | TRBV5-6
CASSFLKLSDIRAYEQYF | TGTGCCAGCAGTTTCCTTAAGCTCTCGGACATTCGCGCCTACGAGCAGTACTTC | TRBJ2-7 | 18 | once | - | TRBV28
CASSRQRTSGSYEQYF | TGTGCCAGCAGCCGCCAGAGGACTAGCGGGAGTTACGAGCAGTACTTC | TRBJ2-7 | 16 | - | TRBD2 | TRBV7-9
CASSPHGRDRIYYGYTF | TGTGCCAGCAGCCCTCATGGCCGGGACAGAATTTACTATGGCTACACCTTC | TRBJ1-2 | 17 | - | TRBD1 | TRBV2
CASSSTSGSHEQYF | TGTGCCAGCAGCTCGACTAGCGGGAGCCACGAGCAGTACTTC | TRBJ2-7 | 14 | - | TRBD2 | TRBV5-4
CAISENPGEGADYGYTF | TGTGCCATCAGTGAGAACCCCGGGGAGGGGGCCGACTATGGCTACACCTTC | TRBJ1-2 | 17 | - | TRBD1 | TRBV10-3
CASRDRGINQPQHF | TGTGCCAGCAGGGACAGGGGGATTAATCAGCCCCAGCATTTT | TRBJ1-5 | 14 | few | TRBD1 | TRBV2
CASGLAGTYEQYF | TGTGCCAGCGGGCTTGCGGGAACCTACGAGCAGTACTTC | TRBJ2-7 | 13 | once | - | TRBV28
CASSEASGNTIYF | TGTGCCAGCAGTGAAGCCTCTGGAAACACCATATATTTT | TRBJ1-3 | 13 | - | - | TRBV2
CASSSPSGGSYEQYF | TGTGCCAGCAGTTCCCCTAGCGGGGGCTCCTACGAGCAGTACTTC | TRBJ2-7 | 15 | - | TRBD2 | TRBV27
CASSETSVGNSTDTQYF | TGCGCCAGCAGTGAGACTAGCGTAGGGAATAGCACAGATACGCAGTATTTT | TRBJ2-3 | 17 | - | TRBD2 | TRBV10-2
CASSKLAGGLLTDTQYF | TGTGCCAGCAGCAAGCTAGCGGGAGGGCTCTTAACCGATACGCAGTATTTT | TRBJ2-3 | 17 | - | TRBD2 | TRBV28
CASRARAAVSQPQHF | TGTGCCAGCAGAGCACGAGCGGCGGTTAGTCAGCCCCAGCATTTT | TRBJ1-5 | 15 | - | - | TRBV28
CASSIPGLVAGELFF | TGTGCCAGCAGCATACCTGGACTAGTTGCCGGGGAGCTGTTTTTT | TRBJ2-2 | 15 | - | TRBD2 | TRBV7-9